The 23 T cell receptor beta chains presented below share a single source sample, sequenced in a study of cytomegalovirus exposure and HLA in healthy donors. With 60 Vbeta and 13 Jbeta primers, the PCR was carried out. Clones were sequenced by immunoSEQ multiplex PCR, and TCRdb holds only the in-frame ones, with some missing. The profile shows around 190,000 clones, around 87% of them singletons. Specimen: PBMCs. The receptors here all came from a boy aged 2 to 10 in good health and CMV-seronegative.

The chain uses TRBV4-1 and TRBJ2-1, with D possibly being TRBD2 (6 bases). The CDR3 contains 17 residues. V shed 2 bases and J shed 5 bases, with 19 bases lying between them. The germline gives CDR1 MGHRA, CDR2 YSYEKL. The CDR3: CASSQPLGAGKNNEQFF. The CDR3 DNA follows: TGCGCCAGCAGCCAACCCCTGGGAGCGGGCAAGAACAATGAGCAGTTCTTC.

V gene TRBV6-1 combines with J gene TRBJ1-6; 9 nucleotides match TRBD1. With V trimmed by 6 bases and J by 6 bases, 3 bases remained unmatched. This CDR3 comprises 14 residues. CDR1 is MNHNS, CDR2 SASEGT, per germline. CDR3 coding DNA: TGTGCCAGCAGAGAGGACAGGGGTAATTCACCCCTCCACTTT. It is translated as CASREDRGNSPLHF.

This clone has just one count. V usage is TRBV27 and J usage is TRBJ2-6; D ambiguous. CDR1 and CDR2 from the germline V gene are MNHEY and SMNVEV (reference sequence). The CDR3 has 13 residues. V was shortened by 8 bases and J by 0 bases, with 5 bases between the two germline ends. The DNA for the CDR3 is TGTGCCAGCGCGTCCTCTGGGGCCAACGTCCTGACTTTC. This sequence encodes CASASSGANVLTF.

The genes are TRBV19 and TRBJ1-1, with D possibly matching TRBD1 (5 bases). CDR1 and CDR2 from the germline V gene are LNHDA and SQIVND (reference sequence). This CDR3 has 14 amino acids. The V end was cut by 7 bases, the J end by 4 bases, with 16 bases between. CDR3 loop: CASKTTAKATEAFF. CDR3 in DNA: TGTGCCAGTAAGACGACAGCTAAAGCCACTGAAGCTTTCTTT. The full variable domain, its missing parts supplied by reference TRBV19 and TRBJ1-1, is DGGITQSPKYLFRKEGQNVTLSCEQNLNHDAMYWYRQDPGQGLRLIYYSQIVNDFQKGDIAEGYSVSREKKESFPLTVTSAQKNPTAFYLCASKTTAKATEAFFGQGTRLTVV.

CDR3 residues: CASSLRETGELFF. CDR3 DNA: TGTGCCAGCAGCCTCCGGGAAACCGGGGAGCTGTTTTTT. The chain joins TRBV6-5 to TRBJ2-2; maybe TRBD2 (5 bases). The CDR3 loop spans 13 amino acids. Per germline, CDR1 MNHEY and CDR2 SVGAGI. Trimming took 6 bases from V and 5 from J, leaving 10 bases between them.

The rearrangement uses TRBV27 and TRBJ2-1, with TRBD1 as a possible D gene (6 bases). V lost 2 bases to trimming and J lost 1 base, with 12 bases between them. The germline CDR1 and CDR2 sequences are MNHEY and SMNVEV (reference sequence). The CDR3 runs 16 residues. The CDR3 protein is CASSLPQGPSYNEQFF. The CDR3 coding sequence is TGTGCCAGCAGTTTACCCCAGGGGCCTTCCTACAATGAGCAGTTCTTC.

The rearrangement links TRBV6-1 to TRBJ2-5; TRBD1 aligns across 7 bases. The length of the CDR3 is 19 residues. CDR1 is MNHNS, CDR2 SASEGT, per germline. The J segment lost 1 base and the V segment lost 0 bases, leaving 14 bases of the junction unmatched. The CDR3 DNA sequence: TGTGCCAGCAGTGAAGCGCTTCGGGGCATGACAGGGATCCAAGAGACCCAGTACTTC. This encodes CASSEALRGMTGIQETQYF.

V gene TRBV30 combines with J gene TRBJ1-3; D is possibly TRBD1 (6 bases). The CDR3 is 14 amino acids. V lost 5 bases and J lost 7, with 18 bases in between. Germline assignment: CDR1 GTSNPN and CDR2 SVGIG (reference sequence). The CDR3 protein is CAWDHPGEGNTIYF. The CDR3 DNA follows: TGTGCCTGGGACCACCCAGGGGAAGGGAACACCATATATTTT.

The CDR3 sequence: CASSPRTSGGETQYF. CDR3 sequence (DNA): TGTGCCAGCAGCCCAAGGACTAGCGGCGGGGAGACCCAGTACTTC. This chain joins TRBV5-4 and TRBJ2-5; 10 bases agree with TRBD2. Germline CDR1 and CDR2: SGHNT and YYREEE (reference sequence). The junction had 8 bases not matched to a gene; V was cut back by 4 bases and J by 5 bases. This CDR3 region has 15 residues.

The CDR3 nucleotides are TGTGCCAGCAGCGCGGTACTAGCGGGAGCGGCGGATGAGCAGTTCTTC. Translating it yields CASSAVLAGAADEQFF. The genes are TRBV7-9 and TRBJ2-1; 11 bases are a match to TRBD2. This CDR3 has 16 residues. In germline, CDR1 is SEHNR, CDR2 FQNEAQ (reference sequence). Unmatched junction bases numbered 11, after V lost 5 bases and J lost 8 bases.

The CDR3: CASRIQATTTEAFF. In nucleotides, the CDR3 is TGTGCCAGTAGGATACAGGCTACGACCACTGAAGCTTTCTTT. The V gene is TRBV19, the J gene TRBJ1-1; the D gene is possibly TRBD1 (5 bases). Trimming stripped 6 bases from V and 4 bases from J, with 15 bases between. Germline values: CDR1 LNHDA, CDR2 SQIVND (reference sequence). The length of the CDR3 is 14 residues.

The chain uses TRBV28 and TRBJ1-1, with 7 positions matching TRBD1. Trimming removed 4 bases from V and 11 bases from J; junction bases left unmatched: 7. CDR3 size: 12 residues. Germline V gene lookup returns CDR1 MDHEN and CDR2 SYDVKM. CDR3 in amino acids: CASSYRGLPAFF. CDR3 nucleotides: TGTGCCAGCAGTTACAGGGGACTGCCCGCTTTCTTT.

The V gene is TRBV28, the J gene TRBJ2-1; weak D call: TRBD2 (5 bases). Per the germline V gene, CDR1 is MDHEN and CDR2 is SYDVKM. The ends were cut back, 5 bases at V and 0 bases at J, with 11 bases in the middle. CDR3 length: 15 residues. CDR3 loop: CASSQSGNSYNEQFF. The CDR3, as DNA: TGTGCCAGCAGTCAAAGCGGAAACTCCTACAATGAGCAGTTCTTC.

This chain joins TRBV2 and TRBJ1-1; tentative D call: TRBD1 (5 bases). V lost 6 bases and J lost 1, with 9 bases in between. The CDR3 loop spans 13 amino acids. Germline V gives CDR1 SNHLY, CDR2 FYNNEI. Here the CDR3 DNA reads TGTGCCAGCAGGCAAACAGGGAACACTGAAGCTTTCTTT. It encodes CASRQTGNTEAFF.

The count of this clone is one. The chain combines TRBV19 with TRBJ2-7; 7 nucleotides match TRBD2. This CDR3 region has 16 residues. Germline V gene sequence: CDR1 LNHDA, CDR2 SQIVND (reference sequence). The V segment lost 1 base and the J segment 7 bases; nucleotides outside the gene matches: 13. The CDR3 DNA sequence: TGTGCCAGTAGTATAGCGAGGGGCGGGAGTCTTGATGAGCAGTACTTC. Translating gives CASSIARGGSLDEQYF.

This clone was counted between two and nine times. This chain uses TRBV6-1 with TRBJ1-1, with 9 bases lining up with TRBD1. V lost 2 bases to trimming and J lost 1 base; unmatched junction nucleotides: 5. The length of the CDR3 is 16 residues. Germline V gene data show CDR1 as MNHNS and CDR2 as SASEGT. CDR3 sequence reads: CASSETGGARNTEAFF. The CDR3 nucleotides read TGTGCCAGCAGTGAAACAGGGGGCGCGAGGAACACTGAAGCTTTCTTT.

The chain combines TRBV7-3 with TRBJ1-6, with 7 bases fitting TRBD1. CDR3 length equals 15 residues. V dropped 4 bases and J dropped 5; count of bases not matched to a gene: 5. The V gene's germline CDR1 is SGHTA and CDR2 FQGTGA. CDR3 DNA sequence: TGTGCCAGCAGCTCTTCCGGGACAGATAATTCACCCCTCCACTTT. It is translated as CASSSSGTDNSPLHF.

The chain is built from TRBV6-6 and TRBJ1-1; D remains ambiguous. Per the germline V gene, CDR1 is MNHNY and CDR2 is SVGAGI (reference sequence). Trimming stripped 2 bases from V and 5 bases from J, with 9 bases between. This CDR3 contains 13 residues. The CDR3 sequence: CASSYQFHTEAFF. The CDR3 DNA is TGTGCCAGCAGTTACCAATTCCATACTGAAGCTTTCTTT.

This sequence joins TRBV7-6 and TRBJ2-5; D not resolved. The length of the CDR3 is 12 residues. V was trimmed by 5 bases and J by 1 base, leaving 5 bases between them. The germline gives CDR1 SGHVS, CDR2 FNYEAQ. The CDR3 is CASSLIQETQYF. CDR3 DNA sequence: TGTGCCAGCAGCCTAATCCAAGAGACCCAGTACTTC.

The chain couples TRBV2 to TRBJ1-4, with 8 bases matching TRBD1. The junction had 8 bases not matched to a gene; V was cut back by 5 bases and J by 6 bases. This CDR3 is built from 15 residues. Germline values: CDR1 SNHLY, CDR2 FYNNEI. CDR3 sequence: CASSRVRGPDEKLFF. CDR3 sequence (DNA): TGTGCCAGCAGTCGGGTCAGGGGGCCCGATGAAAAACTGTTTTTT.

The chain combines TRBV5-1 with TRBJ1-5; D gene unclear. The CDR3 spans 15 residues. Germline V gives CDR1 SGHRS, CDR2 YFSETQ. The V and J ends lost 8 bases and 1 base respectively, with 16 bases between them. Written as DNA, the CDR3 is TGCGCCAGAGATAAGCATCCCAGGAGCAATCAGCCCCAGCATTTT. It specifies CARDKHPRSNQPQHF.

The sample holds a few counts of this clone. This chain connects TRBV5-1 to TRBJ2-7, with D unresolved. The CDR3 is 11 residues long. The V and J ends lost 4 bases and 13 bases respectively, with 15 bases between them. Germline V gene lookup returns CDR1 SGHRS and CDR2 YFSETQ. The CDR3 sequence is CASSADSVYYF. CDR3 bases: TGCGCCAGCAGCGCTGACTCCGTTTACTACTTC.

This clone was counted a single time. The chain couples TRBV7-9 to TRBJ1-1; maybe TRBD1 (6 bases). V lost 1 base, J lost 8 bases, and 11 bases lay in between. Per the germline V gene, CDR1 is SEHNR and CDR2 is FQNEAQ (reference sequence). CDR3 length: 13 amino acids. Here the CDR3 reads CASSLGGGLEAFF. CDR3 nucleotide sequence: TGTGCCAGCAGCTTAGGGGGGGGCTTGGAAGCTTTCTTT. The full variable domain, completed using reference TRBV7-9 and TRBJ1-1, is DTGVSQNPRHKITKRGQNVTFRCDPISEHNRLYWYRQTLGQGPEFLTYFQNEAQLEKSRLLSDRFSAERPKGSFSTLEIQRTEQGDSAMYLCASSLGGGLEAFFGQGTRLTVV.